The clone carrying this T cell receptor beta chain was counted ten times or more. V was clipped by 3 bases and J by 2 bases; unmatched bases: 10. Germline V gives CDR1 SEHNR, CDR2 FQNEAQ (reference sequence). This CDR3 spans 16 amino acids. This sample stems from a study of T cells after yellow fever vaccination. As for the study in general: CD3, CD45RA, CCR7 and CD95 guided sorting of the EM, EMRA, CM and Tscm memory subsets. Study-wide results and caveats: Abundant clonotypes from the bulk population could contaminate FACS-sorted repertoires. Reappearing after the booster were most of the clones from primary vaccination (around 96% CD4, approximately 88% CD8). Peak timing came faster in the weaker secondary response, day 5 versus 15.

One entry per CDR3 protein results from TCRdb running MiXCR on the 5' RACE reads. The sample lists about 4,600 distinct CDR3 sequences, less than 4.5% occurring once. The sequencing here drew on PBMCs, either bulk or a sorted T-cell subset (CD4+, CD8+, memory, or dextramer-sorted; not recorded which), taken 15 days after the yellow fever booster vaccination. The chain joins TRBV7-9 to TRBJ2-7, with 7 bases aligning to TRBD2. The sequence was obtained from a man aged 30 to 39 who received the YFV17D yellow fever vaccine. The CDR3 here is CASSFPSSGGAYEQYF. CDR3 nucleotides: TGTGCCAGCAGCTTTCCCTCTAGCGGAGGAGCCTACGAGCAGTACTTC. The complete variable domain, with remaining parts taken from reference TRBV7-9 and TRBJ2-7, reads DTGVSQNPRHKITKRGQNVTFRCDPISEHNRLYWYRQTLGQGPEFLTYFQNEAQLEKSRLLSDRFSAERPKGSFSTLEIQRTEQGDSAMYLCASSFPSSGGAYEQYFGPGTRLTVT.